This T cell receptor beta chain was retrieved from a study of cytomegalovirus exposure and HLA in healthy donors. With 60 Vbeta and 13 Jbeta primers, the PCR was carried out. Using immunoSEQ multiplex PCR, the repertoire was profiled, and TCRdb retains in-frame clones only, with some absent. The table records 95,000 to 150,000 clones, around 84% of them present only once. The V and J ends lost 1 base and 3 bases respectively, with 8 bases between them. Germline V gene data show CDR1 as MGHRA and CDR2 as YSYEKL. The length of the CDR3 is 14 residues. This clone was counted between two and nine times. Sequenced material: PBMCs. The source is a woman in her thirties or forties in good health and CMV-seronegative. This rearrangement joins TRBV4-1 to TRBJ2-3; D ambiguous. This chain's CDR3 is CASSQAPVTDTQYF. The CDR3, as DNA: TGCGCCAGCAGCCAAGCTCCCGTTACAGATACGCAGTATTTT.